This T cell receptor beta chain was sequenced for a study of cytomegalovirus exposure and HLA in healthy donors (dated by TCRdb to between 2016 and 2019). With respect to the entire study: In an earlier analysis of fewer than 750 of the donors, 276 Gb of sequence data and some 100 million unique TCR beta sequences from about 179 million T cells were reported. About 310 gigabases of sequencing data and approximately 80 million unique TCR sequences were included in an early release covering roughly 600 HLA-typed donors. Among the roughly 400 genotyped donors, approximately 81% belonged to the genetic ancestry cluster associated with self-reported Caucasian donors. The aim of the study was to test whether cataloging public T cell receptors could identify signatures of past pathogen exposure. The study used immunosequencing to profile the T cell repertoires of 666 subjects and linked those repertoires to cytomegalovirus serostatus. In addition to the first cohort of roughly 700 subjects, a separate validation cohort of 120 different subjects was used. The study combined high-throughput TCR immunosequencing, statistical association of individual TCRs with disease status, and machine learning to predict cytomegalovirus infection status. A later analysis re-analyzed previously published TCR beta repertoires from approximately 670 donors and added high-resolution HLA genotyping to study TCR occurrence patterns. The later analysis used no new phenotypic data to find candidate immune exposures, relying instead on TCR beta sequences and their occurrence across donors. An earlier analysis of 587 of the donors applied high-throughput TCR beta sequencing to assess whether each TCR beta V gene segment acted as functional or pseudogenic. Donor age, sex, ethnicity and CMV serostatus were compiled together with the repertoire data. Genome-wide SNP genotypes for about 55% of the roughly 670 donors were used in a later genetic analysis, which treated that subset as a discovery cohort. Every repertoire in the discovery cohort had been generated on one and the same sequencing platform. Class I and class II HLA loci were covered by the typing at four-digit resolution. The number of typed donors differed by locus: roughly 620-630 for A, B, C, DRB1 and DQB1; 522 for DQA1; some 610 for DPA1; and 400 to 480 for DPB1. Because of strong linkage in the cohort, four or five DR-DQ haplotypes were treated as single units for association and clustering. On average, roughly 240,000 unique TCR beta nucleotide sequences were sequenced per donor among a few hundred genotyped donors of the cohort, with roughly 18% of those sequences being non-productive. Points the paper makes about the study in general: Because HLA typing was unavailable for some donors at each locus, only the typed subset was used in association tests. A further reported finding was that TCR beta sequences accurately predicted the HLA-A and HLA-B alleles for most subjects in the first cohort. Most TCR sequences were seen in very few donors, while some public TCRs were found in many individuals. A group of highly shared sequence variants was considered likely to be a technical artifact of the sequencing pipeline. A later analysis found that most CMV-associated TCR beta chains appeared HLA-restricted, with HLA associations seemingly driven largely by CMV exposure. The earlier analysis of 587 of the donors excluded roughly 17 rarely observed V segments, including chromosome 9 orphons, because counts were too low. An earlier analysis of around 540 of the donors showed that most TCR beta V segments appeared in productive rearrangements either about 90% or about 30% of the time, which broadly matched IMGT annotations. At a false discovery rate of 0.05, a later analysis linked under 20,000 TCR beta sequences to specific HLA alleles. In a later analysis, HLA-associated TCR beta chains were found to be more clonally expanded and to have lower generation probabilities than equally common non-associated chains. Linkage disequilibrium might explain the correlated functional status among segregating V segments, but an unknown experimental factor could not be excluded. It was suggested by the authors that the approach could potentially be generalized to other disease states and immunological phenotypes. A later genetic analysis reported fewer N-insertions in productive TCRs among donors in an Asian-associated ancestry cluster than the roughly 650-donor mean. CMV serostatus was the only immune exposure information available for the cohort. In vitro tests confirmed that a few of the cytomegalovirus-associated TCR beta chains recognize cytomegalovirus antigens. Only TCR beta chains were sequenced in this cohort, and the absence of alpha or paired-chain data limited detectable features. V-gene and J-gene trimming of TCR beta chains was associated with a missense DCLRE1C variant in a later genetic analysis, and the association was replicated in an independent cohort. Sequencing depth was assumed to be roughly uniform across donors in the presence/absence analyses, though that assumption may not hold. In a later analysis, TCR association rates were found to vary across HLA loci, with the most associated TCRs seen for DRB1 alleles and the fewest for HLA-C alleles. Because the 87-base-pair reads could not distinguish some IMGT-functional V segments, including TRBV6-2 and TRBV6-3, those segments were excluded. The classifier was reported to diagnose cytomegalovirus status with high specificity and sensitivity in both the original cohort and the validation cohort. In a later analysis, several top co-occurrence clusters were reported to appear linked to parvovirus B19, influenza, CMV and Epstein-Barr virus. The study listed 150 to 200 TCR beta chains as associated with cytomegalovirus. Assigning TCR associations to individual alleles was difficult when HLA alleles, especially DR and DQ, strongly co-occurred.

Library preparation employed the immunoSEQ multiplex PCR assay. For the multiplex PCR, a mixture combining 60 forward primers for TCR Vbeta segments and 13 reverse primers for TCR Jbeta segments was used. Amplification of the CDR3 region of rearranged TCR beta genes was performed with a multiplex PCR assay on genomic DNA. Amplified TCR beta libraries were sequenced as 87-base-pair reads on the Illumina HiSeq System. Processing in the source paper ran as follows. A later analysis counted some 80 million unique TCR beta chains across the 550 to 800 repertoires, and 10 million to 11 million of these chains were shared by at least two donors. Raw reads were error-corrected and collapsed into unique sequences with a nearest-neighbor algorithm that merged closely related sequences to remove PCR and sequencing errors. V, D and J gene segments were assigned by aligning CDR3 sequences to IMGT reference sequences. For a sequence to be retained, at least a six-nucleotide match to both a V gene segment and a J gene segment was required. Rearrangements were called productive when the CDR3 lacked stop codons and stayed in frame with V and J; all others were non-productive. Following IMGT convention, CDR3 was defined as the stretch from the second conserved V-encoded cysteine to the conserved J-encoded phenylalanine. Sequences without an unambiguous match to a single V gene segment were excluded from the earlier analysis of approximately 600 of the donors. In an earlier analysis of 450 to 700 of the donors, V segments were called functional above 56.7% productive rearrangements and were called segregating when the between-donor standard deviation exceeded 5%. A statistical classification framework was developed to diagnose cytomegalovirus status using the catalog of TCR beta chain sequences. In a later analysis, TCR nucleotide sequences were compared against IMGT/GENE-DB human TR gene sequences so that V and J genes could be assigned. The TCRdist pipeline was used in a later analysis to assign CDR3 sequences and most-parsimonious VDJ recombination scenarios. In a later analysis, each TCR beta chain was defined by its CDR3 amino acid sequence together with its V-gene family, and reads without a unique V-gene family were excluded. A later analysis removed 592 highly shared, low-generation-probability nucleotide sequences to deal with suspected cross-contamination and a sequencing artifact. A later analysis calculated a clonal expansion index for each public chain from normalized within-repertoire ranks of inferred template counts. In a later analysis, generation probabilities were computed with a VDJ recombination model fitted to out-of-frame rearrangements, and the resulting probabilities were checked against IGoR. In a later analysis, TCR-TCR, TCR-HLA and TCR-CMV co-occurrence was scored with hypergeometric tests, and a repertoire-size bias correction was applied to TCR pairs. In a later analysis, false discovery rates were estimated by permuting HLA or CMV assignments 20 times. In a later analysis, co-occurring TCRs were grouped with DBSCAN, and TCRdist sequence similarity was added when clustering was performed within HLA-allele-positive subsets. Repertoires with fewer than 30,000 or more than 120,000 public chains, plus five repertoires with anomalous nucleotide sharing, were excluded from co-occurrence clustering. Sourced from immuneACCESS, this table was stored by TCRdb with only in-frame sequences that have V and J called. A share of the clones is absent; for the studies checked, an unresolved V gene accounts for under half, and the remainder has no known explanation. The V and J calls and the clone size are those of that table, but D and trimming were determined from the DNA. This sample has under 140,000 clones in its table, and over 60% of those were observed once. The leading ten clones occupy under 1.5% of the sample.

In total, fewer than 750 healthy bone marrow donors made up the cohort. At the time of sampling, all cohort members were nominally healthy, though unrecorded immune exposures were likely present. The donor tested CMV seronegative and was one of the 352 seronegative cohort members. Every donor gave a peripheral blood sample, and the peripheral blood mononuclear cells from that sample were used for TCR beta sequencing. Genomic DNA extraction from the blood cell samples was performed with the Qiagen DNeasy Blood Extraction Kit. V loses 6 bases of germline sequence and J loses 5 bases, and the interval between the two ends is 14 bases. In the germline V gene, CDR1 corresponds to MDHEN and CDR2 to SYDVKM. Inclusive of the bounding cysteine and phenylalanine, the CDR3 is 13 residues long. Just the 39-base CDR3 DNA is kept, in frame starting at base 1. For this clone: Its antigen remains undetermined. Per-base qualities were not stored, and no clone one base away is much larger.

Here the chain combines TRBV28 and TRBJ2-7; 6 matching bases give a weak D call of TRBD2. This clonotype was obtained from a woman younger than 45 in good health and CMV-seronegative. The material sequenced was PBMCs. The CDR3 protein sequence reads: CASSQTSSNEQYF. The nucleotides read TGTGCCAGCAGCCAGACTAGTTCCAACGAGCAGTACTTC.